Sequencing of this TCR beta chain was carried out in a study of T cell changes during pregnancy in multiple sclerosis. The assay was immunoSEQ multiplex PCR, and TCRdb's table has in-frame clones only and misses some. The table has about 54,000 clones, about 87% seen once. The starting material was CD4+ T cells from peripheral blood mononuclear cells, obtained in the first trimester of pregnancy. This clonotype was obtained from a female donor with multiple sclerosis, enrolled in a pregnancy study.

The CDR3 reads CASSLGTGPGQFF. For the CDR3, the DNA is TGTGCCAGCAGCTTAGGTACCGGTCCGGGGCAGTTCTTC. The V and J genes are TRBV7-9 and TRBJ2-1, with D unresolved. V was cut by 1 base and J by 12 bases, with 13 bases left in between. Looked up from germline, CDR1 is SEHNR and CDR2 is FQNEAQ (reference sequence). The CDR3 consists of 13 residues.